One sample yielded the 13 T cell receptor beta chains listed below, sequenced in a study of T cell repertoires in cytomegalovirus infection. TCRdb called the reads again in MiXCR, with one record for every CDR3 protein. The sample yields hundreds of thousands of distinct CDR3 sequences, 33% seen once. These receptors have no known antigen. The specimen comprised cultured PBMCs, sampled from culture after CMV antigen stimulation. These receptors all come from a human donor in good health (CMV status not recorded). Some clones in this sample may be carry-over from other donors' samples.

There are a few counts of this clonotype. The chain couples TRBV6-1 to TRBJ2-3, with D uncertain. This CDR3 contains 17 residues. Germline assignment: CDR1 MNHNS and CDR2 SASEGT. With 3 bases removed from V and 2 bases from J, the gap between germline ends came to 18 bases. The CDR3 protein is CASSDTFLSPITDTQYF. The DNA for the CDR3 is TGTGCCAGCAGTGATACCTTTTTGAGCCCTATCACAGATACGCAGTATTTT.

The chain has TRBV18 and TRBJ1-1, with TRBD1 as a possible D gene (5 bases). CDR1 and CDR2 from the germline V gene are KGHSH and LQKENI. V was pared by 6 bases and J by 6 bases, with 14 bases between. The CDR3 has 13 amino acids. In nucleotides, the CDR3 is TGTGCCAGCTCGCCAGCAGGGAGCCCTGAAGCTTTCTTT. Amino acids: CASSPAGSPEAFF.

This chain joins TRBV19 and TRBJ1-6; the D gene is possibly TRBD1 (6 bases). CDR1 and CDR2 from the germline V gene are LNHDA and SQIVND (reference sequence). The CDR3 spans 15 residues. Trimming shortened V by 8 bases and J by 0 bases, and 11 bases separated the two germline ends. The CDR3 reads CASRGHSSYNSPLHF. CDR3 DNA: TGTGCCAGTCGGGGACATAGCTCCTATAATTCACCCCTCCACTTT.

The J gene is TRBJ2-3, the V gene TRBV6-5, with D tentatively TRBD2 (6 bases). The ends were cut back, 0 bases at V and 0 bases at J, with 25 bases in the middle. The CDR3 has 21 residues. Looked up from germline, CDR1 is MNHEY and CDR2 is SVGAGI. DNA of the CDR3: TGTGCCAGCAGTTACTCTCGAGAGACCTTTCGGGGACTCGATAGCACAGATACGCAGTATTTT. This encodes CASSYSRETFRGLDSTDTQYF.

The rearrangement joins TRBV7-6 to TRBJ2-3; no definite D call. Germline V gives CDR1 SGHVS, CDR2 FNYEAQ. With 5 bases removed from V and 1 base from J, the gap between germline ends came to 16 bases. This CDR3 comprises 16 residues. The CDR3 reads CASSPPPGWGTDTQYF. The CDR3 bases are TGTGCCAGCAGCCCCCCTCCCGGGTGGGGCACAGATACGCAGTATTTT.

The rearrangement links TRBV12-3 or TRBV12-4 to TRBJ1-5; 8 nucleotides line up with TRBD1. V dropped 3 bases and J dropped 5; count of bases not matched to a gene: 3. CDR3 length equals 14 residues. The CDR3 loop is CASSLDRADQPQHF. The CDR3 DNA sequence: TGTGCCAGCAGTTTGGACAGGGCGGATCAGCCCCAGCATTTT.

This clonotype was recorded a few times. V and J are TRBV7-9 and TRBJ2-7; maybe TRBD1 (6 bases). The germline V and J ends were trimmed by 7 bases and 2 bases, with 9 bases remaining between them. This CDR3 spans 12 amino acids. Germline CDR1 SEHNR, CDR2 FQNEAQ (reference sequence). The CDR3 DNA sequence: TGTGCCAGCAACAGGGAAACCTACGAGCAGTACTTC. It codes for CASNRETYEQYF.

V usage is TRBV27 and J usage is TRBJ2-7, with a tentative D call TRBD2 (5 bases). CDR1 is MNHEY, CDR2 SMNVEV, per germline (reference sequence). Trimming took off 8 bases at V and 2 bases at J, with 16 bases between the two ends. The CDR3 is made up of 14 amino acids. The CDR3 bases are TGTGCCAGCTTTACGCCTAGCAGACCCTACGAGCAGTACTTC. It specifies CASFTPSRPYEQYF.

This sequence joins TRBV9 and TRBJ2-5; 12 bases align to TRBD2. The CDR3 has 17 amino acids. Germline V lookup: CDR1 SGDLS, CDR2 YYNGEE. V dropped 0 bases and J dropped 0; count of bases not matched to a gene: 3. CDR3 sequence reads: CASSVGTSGTYQETQYF. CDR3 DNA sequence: TGTGCCAGCAGCGTAGGGACTAGCGGGACGTACCAAGAGACCCAGTACTTC.

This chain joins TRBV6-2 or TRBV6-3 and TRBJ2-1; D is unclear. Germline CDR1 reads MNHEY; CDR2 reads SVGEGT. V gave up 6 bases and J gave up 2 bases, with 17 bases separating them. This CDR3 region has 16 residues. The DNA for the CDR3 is TGTGCCAGCAGCCTCCCGGCCGTGAGCGCCTACAATGAGCAGTTCTTC. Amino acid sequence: CASSLPAVSAYNEQFF.

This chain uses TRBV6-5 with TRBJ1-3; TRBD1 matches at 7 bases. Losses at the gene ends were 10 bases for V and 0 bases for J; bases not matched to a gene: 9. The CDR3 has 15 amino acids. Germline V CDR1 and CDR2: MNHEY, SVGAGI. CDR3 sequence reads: CATKFQGDSGNTIYF. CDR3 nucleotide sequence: TGTGCCACCAAATTTCAGGGGGACTCTGGAAACACCATATATTTT.

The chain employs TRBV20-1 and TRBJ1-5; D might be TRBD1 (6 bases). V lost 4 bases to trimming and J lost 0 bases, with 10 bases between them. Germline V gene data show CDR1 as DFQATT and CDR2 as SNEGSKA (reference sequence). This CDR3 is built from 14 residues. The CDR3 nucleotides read TGCAGTGCTAAACAGGGATATAGCAATCAGCCCCAGCATTTT. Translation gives CSAKQGYSNQPQHF.

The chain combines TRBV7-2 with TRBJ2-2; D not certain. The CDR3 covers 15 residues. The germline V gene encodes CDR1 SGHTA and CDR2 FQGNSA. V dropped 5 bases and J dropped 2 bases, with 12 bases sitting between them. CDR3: CASSTRLANTGELFF. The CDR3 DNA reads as TGTGCCAGCAGCACCCGACTCGCAAACACCGGGGAGCTGTTTTTT.